This T cell receptor beta chain was captured in a study of CD8 T cells in ankylosing spondylitis (dated by TCRdb to about 2017). Regarding the study in general: T cell receptor beta repertoires were profiled in healthy donors and ankylosing spondylitis patients so that disease-linked TCR variants could be found. The full study cohort comprised 25 or so ankylosing spondylitis patients and roughly 110 healthy donors. Peripheral blood samples were taken, and synovial fluid was additionally collected from ankylosing spondylitis patients. General study outcomes and caveats: The disease-linked clones showed a CD8+ phenotype and occurred at relatively low frequencies in peripheral blood. The disease-linked clones were reported as significantly enriched in matched synovial fluid samples from ankylosing spondylitis patients. Some of the motif variants had been reported before in the synovial fluid and blood of reactive arthritis patients, a finding that suggests common disease-initiation mechanisms. Blood from ankylosing spondylitis patients appeared to be characterized by a TCR beta motif made up of under 10 highly homologous amino acid variants.

This clonotype was detected a few times. Its antigen remains unidentified. Base qualities are missing; no much larger clone stands one base away. From cysteine to phenylalanine, the CDR3 is 14 amino acids long. Only CDR3 DNA remains: 42 bases, in frame from the first base. Trimming removed 0 bases from V and 0 bases from J, leaving 5 bases between the germline ends. Taken from the germline V gene (reference sequence), the CDR1 and CDR2 loops are MNHEY and SMNVEV. The instrument was an Illumina HiSeq 2500. TCR beta libraries were prepared by quantitative 5'-RACE with molecular barcodes. The paper's processing steps were these. To identify disease-linked TCR variants, a new computational method was used, one built on a probabilistic model of VDJ rearrangement. Using fastp trimming at Q25 and MiXCR clonotype assembly, TCRdb reanalyzed the public sequencing data and kept in-frame beta chains. Each record represents a unique CDR3 protein, reported with the most common genes and DNA among its rows. The V and J calls come from TCRdb's annotation, not from the publication. Across this sample there are a few hundred thousand distinct CDR3 sequences, with 20% seen only once. The ten largest clones take up less than 9% of the sample.

The origin of this receptor is a male donor with ankylosing spondylitis or in good health (not recorded which). Sequencing was done on a sample of blood, either unsorted or a sorted T cell fraction (not recorded which). Here the chain combines TRBV27 and TRBJ1-1; no D gene is confidently identified. The DNA reads as follows: TGTGCCAGCAGTTTATCTAGGATGAACACTGAAGCTTTCTTT. Its protein is CASSLSRMNTEAFF.